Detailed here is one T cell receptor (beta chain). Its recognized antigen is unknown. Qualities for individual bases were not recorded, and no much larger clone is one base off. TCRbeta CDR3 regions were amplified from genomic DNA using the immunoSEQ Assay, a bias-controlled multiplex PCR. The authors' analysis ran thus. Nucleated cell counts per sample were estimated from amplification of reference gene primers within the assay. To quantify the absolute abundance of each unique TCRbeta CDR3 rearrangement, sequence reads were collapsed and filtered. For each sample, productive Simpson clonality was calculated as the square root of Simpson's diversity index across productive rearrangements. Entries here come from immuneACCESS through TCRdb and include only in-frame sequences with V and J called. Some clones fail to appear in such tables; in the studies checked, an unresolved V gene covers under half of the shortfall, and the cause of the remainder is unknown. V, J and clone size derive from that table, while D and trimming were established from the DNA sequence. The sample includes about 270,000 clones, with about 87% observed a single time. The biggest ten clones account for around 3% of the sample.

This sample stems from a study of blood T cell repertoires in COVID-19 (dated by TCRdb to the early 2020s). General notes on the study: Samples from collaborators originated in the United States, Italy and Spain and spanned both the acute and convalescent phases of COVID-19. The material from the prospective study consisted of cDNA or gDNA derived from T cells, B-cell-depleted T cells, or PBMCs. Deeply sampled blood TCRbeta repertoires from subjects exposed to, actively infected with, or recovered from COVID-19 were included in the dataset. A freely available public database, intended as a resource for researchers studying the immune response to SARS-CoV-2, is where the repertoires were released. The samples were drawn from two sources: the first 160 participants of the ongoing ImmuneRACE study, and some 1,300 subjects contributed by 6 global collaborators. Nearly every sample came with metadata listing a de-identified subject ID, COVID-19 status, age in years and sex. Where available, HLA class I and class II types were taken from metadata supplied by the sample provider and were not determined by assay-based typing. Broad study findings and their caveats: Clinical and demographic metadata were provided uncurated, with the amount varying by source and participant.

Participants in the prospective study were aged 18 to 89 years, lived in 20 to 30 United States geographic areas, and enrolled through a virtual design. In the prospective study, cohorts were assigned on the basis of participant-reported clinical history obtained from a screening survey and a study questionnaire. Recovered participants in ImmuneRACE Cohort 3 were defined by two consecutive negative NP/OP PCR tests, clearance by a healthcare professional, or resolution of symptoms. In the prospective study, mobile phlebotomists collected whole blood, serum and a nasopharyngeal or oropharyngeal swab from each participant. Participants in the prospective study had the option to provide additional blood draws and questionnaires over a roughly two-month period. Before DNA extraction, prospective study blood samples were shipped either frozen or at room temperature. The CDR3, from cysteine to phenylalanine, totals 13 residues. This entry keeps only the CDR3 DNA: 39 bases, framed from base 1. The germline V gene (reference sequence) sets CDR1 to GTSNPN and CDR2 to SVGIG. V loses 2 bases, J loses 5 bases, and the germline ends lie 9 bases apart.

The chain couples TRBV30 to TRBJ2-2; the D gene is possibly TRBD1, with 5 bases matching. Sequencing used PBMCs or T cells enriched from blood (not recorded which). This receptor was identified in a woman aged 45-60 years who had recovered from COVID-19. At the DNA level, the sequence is TGTGCCTGGAGTCCCGGACAAACCGGGGAGCTGTTTTTT. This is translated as CAWSPGQTGELFF.